This T cell receptor beta chain comes out of a study of T cell repertoires in cytomegalovirus infection. As for this clonotype: Its antigen remains unidentified.

The CDR3 contains 15 residues. The germline gives CDR1 MNHNS, CDR2 SASEGT. The trim removed 4 bases at V and 11 bases at J, leaving 7 bases unmatched. TCRdb fed the reads into MiXCR, producing one record per CDR3 protein. The sample shows some 700,000 distinct CDR3 sequences, 30% to 35% of them seen only once. The sequence was obtained from a human donor in good health (CMV status not recorded). Some clones in this sample may be carry-over from other donors' samples. The V call is TRBV6-1, the J call TRBJ2-1, with TRBD2 matching over 14 bases. The sample in question was cultured PBMCs, obtained from culture after CMV antigen stimulation. CDR3 in DNA: TGTGCCAGCAGTGCCCCGGGACTAGCGGGGGTTAAGCAGTTCTTC. Translated: CASSAPGLAGVKQFF.